These 29 T cell receptor beta chains originate from one sample sequenced in a study of post-analysis software for immune sequencing data. Study-wide points: TRBV5-6, TRBV5-1 and TRBV20-1 were among several TRBV segments more frequent in patients than controls.

The TCR beta cDNA libraries carried unique molecular identifiers. In TCRdb, the PCR reads were re-called with MiXCR into one record per CDR3 protein. This sample has about 190,000 distinct CDR3 sequences, with about 30% found just once. Antigens of these TCRs are unknown. Source material: blood. The receptor set was obtained from a girl under 18 with multiple sclerosis.

The chain uses TRBV18 and TRBJ1-5; TRBD1 matches at 10 bases. V shed 2 bases, J shed 0 bases, and the junction held 13 bases outside the gene matches. The CDR3 is 20 amino acids. Germline CDR1 is KGHSH and CDR2 is LQKENI. In DNA, the CDR3 is TGTGCCAGCTCACCATTCGAAACCGGGGACAGGGGACTTAGCAATCAGCCCCAGCATTTT. The encoded protein is CASSPFETGDRGLSNQPQHF.

Comment on this clonotype: A read error may be the cause here, since a much bigger clone is one base away. The chain couples TRBV6-5 to TRBJ2-7, with a possible D match to TRBD1 (6 bases). Germline V gene sequence: CDR1 MNHEY, CDR2 SVGAGI. This CDR3 region has 13 residues. As DNA, the CDR3 is TGTGCCAGCAGCCTCGACAGGTACTACGAGCGGTACTTC. As protein: CASSLDRYYERYF.

This clonotype has more than one count but fewer than ten. The chain links TRBV7-2 to TRBJ2-7, with TRBD2 identical over 9 bases. The V and J ends lost 1 base and 2 bases, in that order; junction bases with no gene match: 6. This CDR3 is 16 amino acids long. The germline V gene encodes CDR1 SGHTA and CDR2 FQGNSA. The CDR3 region is CASSLDSAGGAYEQYF. CDR3 nucleotides: TGTGCCAGCAGCTTAGACTCGGCGGGAGGGGCCTACGAGCAGTACTTC.

In the case of this clonotype: A much larger clone is a single base away; this may be a read error. Given the absence of the conserved phenylalanine or tryptophan at the CDR3 end, a read error is likely. Because the CDR3's place on the DNA is in doubt, the DNA is left out and the CDR3 is given as listed by TCRdb. The J gene is TRBJ1-2, the V gene TRBV10-3; the table gives TRBD1 as D, unverified against the DNA. Germline CDR1 reads ENHRY; CDR2 reads SYGVKD. 12 amino acids form the CDR3, both terminal residues included. CDR3 amino acids: CATGEGRRGYTC.

Here the CDR3 reads CASSAANPEGAFF. The CDR3 nucleotides are TGTGCCAGCAGCGCGGCAAACCCGGAGGGAGCTTTCTTT. The rearrangement joins TRBV5-6 to TRBJ1-1, with D unresolved. With 4 bases removed from V and 10 bases from J, the gap between germline ends came to 17 bases. This CDR3 has 13 amino acids. Germline V CDR1 and CDR2: SGHDT, YYEEEE. The entire variable domain, with the rest obtained from reference TRBV5-6 and TRBJ1-1, is as follows: DAGVTQSPTHLIKTRGQQVTLRCSPKSGHDTVSWYQQALGQGPQFIFQYYEEEERQRGNFPDRFSGHQFPNYSSELNVNALLLGDSALYLCASSAANPEGAFFGQGTRLTVV.

This clonotype turned up a few times. Being one base from a much bigger clone, this may be a read error. The J gene is TRBJ1-2, the V gene TRBV20-1; the D is unclear. Trimming cost V 5 bases and J 1 base, with 5 bases left between them. The germline V gene has CDR1 DFQATT and CDR2 SNEGSKA (reference sequence). This CDR3 is built from 11 residues. The CDR3, as DNA: TGCAGTGCTGCTGATAACTATGGCTACACCTTC. It translates to CSAADNYGYTF.

This chain joins TRBV14 and TRBJ1-1; TRBD1 is a possible D gene (6 bases). V was cut by 5 bases and J by 1 base, with 11 bases left in between. The CDR3 extends over 14 amino acids. Per germline, CDR1 SGHDN and CDR2 FVKESK. The CDR3 sequence is CASSADRWNTEAFF. The CDR3 nucleotides are TGTGCCAGCAGCGCGGACAGATGGAACACTGAAGCTTTCTTT.

The chain links TRBV5-1 to TRBJ2-7; 9 nucleotides align to TRBD1. The J segment lost 4 bases and the V segment lost 0 bases, leaving 5 bases of the junction unmatched. The CDR3 contains 15 residues. The germline V gene has CDR1 SGHRS and CDR2 YFSETQ. The CDR3 coding sequence is TGCGCCAGCAGCTTGGCTACAGGGGGCTGGTACGAGCAGTACTTC. It codes for CASSLATGGWYEQYF.

There are many counts of this clonotype. The chain couples TRBV21-1 to TRBJ2-7; the table's TRBD1 call for D was not verified on the DNA. TRBV21-1 is a known pseudogene. The CDR3 loop spans 16 amino acids. In DNA form, the CDR3 reads TGTGCCAGCAGCAAATCGCCCGGGACAGGGAACAACGAGCAGTACTTC. Amino acids: CASSKSPGTGNNEQYF.

The DNA for the CDR3 is TGTGCCAGCAGCGAGTGGGACAGACTTGAAGCTTTCTTT. Its protein is CASSEWDRLEAFF. The rearrangement joins TRBV7-2 to TRBJ1-1; TRBD1 agrees at 7 bases. The germline V gene has CDR1 SGHTA and CDR2 FQGNSA. With 5 bases clipped from V and 7 bases from J, the junction kept 7 bases outside the gene matches. The CDR3 is 13 residues long.

On this clonotype: A much larger clonotype is one base distant, so this may be a read error. This chain uses TRBV3-1 with TRBJ2-7; D might be TRBD2 (5 bases). CDR3 length equals 17 residues. Germline CDR1 reads LGHDT; CDR2 reads YNNKEL (reference sequence). The ends were cut back, 0 bases at V and 4 bases at J, with 19 bases in the middle. This CDR3 is CASSQDPRSGGSYEQYF. The CDR3 DNA sequence: TGTGCCAGCAGCCAAGACCCCCGGTCTGGCGGGTCTTACGAGCAGTACTTC.

J is TRBJ1-3 and V is TRBV7-2, with a weak D call TRBD1 (6 bases). With 7 bases removed from V and 6 bases from J, the gap between germline ends came to 13 bases. Germline V gene sequence: CDR1 SGHTA, CDR2 FQGNSA. This CDR3 spans 13 amino acids. The CDR3 sequence is CASITGTTNTIYF. CDR3 in DNA: TGTGCCAGCATCACCGGGACAACAAACACCATATATTTT.

As concerns this clonotype: Sequence at one end of the junction differs from germline and may be a read error. The chain couples TRBV12-3 or TRBV12-4 to TRBJ2-7, with a weak D call TRBD1 (6 bases). The CDR3 sequence is 19 residues long. CDR3 region: CASSIRRNPGQGKTYERYF. CDR3 bases: TGTGCCAGCAGTATACGTAGGAACCCGGGACAAGGAAAAACCTACGAGCGGTACTTC.

V gene TRBV5-6 combines with J gene TRBJ1-2, with D unresolved. Germline CDR1 SGHDT, CDR2 YYEEEE. V shed 2 bases and J shed 3 bases, with 23 bases lying between them. The CDR3 is made up of 18 amino acids. CDR3 DNA: TGTGCCAGCAGCTTCGAAGTACGGAAGGGATCATCGCACTATGGCTACACCTTC. Amino acids: CASSFEVRKGSSHYGYTF.

Remarks on this clonotype: An end of the junction does not agree with germline; a read error may underlie this. This chain links TRBV20-1 with TRBJ2-6; D may correspond to TRBD1 or TRBD2 (5 bases each). The germline V gene has CDR1 DFQATT and CDR2 SNEGSKA (reference sequence). This CDR3 contains 15 residues. The CDR3 sequence: CSARGIGAGASVLTF. CDR3 nucleotide sequence: TGCAGTGCTAGAGGGATCGGGGCTGGGGCCAGCGTCCTGACTTTC.

This clonotype was observed at least ten times. The chain employs TRBV5-1 and TRBJ2-3, with 7 nucleotides matching TRBD2. This CDR3 spans 14 amino acids. The germline V gene encodes CDR1 SGHRS and CDR2 YFSETQ. V shed 0 bases and J 5 bases; nucleotides not matched to a gene: 3. The CDR3 here is CASSLEAGVDTQYF. The DNA for the CDR3 is TGCGCCAGCAGCTTGGAGGCGGGAGTAGATACGCAGTATTTT.

A few counts support this clonotype. The rearrangement joins TRBV7-3 to TRBJ1-1; D possibly corresponds to TRBD1 (6 bases). The V end lost 6 bases, the J end lost 0 bases, and 11 bases lay between the germline ends. There are 14 residues in the CDR3. CDR1 and CDR2 (germline): SGHTA, FQGTGA. The CDR3 sequence: CASSQGRLNTEAFF. The CDR3 coding sequence is TGTGCCAGCAGTCAGGGGCGGTTGAACACTGAAGCTTTCTTT.

The chain joins TRBV7-9 to TRBJ2-3; D is possibly TRBD1 (6 bases). V was clipped by 7 bases and J by 1 base, with 18 bases between them. The germline V gene encodes CDR1 SEHNR and CDR2 FQNEAQ (reference sequence). The CDR3 covers 16 residues. The CDR3 loop reads CASTLSGGIGTDTQYF. CDR3 DNA sequence: TGTGCCAGCACCCTTTCTGGGGGCATAGGCACAGATACGCAGTATTTT.

The V gene is TRBV2, the J gene TRBJ2-3; TRBD2 matches 15 bases. CDR3 length: 15 residues. Germline V gene lookup returns CDR1 SNHLY and CDR2 FYNNEI. Losses at the gene ends were 8 bases for V and 7 bases for J; bases not matched to a gene: 7. The CDR3 nucleotides read TGTGCCAGCGGGGGGACTAGCGGGAGGCCAAATACGCAGTATTTT. This codes for CASGGTSGRPNTQYF.

In its sample, this clonotype was seen a few times. This sequence joins TRBV6-5 and TRBJ1-1; D not certain. CDR1 and CDR2 from the germline V gene are MNHEY and SVGAGI. The V gene lost 5 bases and the J gene lost 2 bases, with 15 bases spanning the gap. This CDR3 region has 15 residues. CDR3 nucleotides: TGTGCCAGCAGTCCACCCGGACGGATCAACACTGAAGCTTTCTTT. Its protein is CASSPPGRINTEAFF.

On this clonotype: One end of the junction does not line up with germline, which may come from a read error. V is TRBV5-1 and J is TRBJ1-4, with a tentative D call TRBD1 (5 bases). The germline CDR1 and CDR2 sequences are SGHRS and YFSETQ. The CDR3 has 15 amino acids. Here the CDR3 DNA reads TGCGCCGGCAGTTTGAGCGGGGCTGGGGATGAAAAACTGTTTTTT. As protein: CAGSLSGAGDEKLFF.

The gene calls are TRBV29-1 and TRBJ2-4, with D tentatively TRBD1 or TRBD2 (6 bases each). The DNA matches TRBJ2-7 better at its end, which makes the J call doubtful. Germline CDR1 SQVTM, CDR2 ANQGSEA. This CDR3 region has 12 residues. CDR3 loop: CSVGRGDAEQYF. In nucleotides, the CDR3 is TGCAGCGTTGGAAGGGGGGATGCCGAGCAGTACTTC.

This clonotype was detected only a few times. DNA of the CDR3: TGTGCCAGTGAGCGGGAGTACGAGCAGTACTTC. Translation gives CASEREYEQYF. The V gene is TRBV7-9, the J gene TRBJ2-7, with 8 bases lining up with TRBD2. The CDR3 is made up of 11 amino acids. The V segment lost 9 bases and the J segment 4 bases; nucleotides outside the gene matches: 2. Germline V gene sequence: CDR1 SEHNR, CDR2 FQNEAQ (reference sequence).

This clonotype has more than one count but fewer than ten. The J gene is TRBJ1-1, the V gene TRBV15; D unclear. The V and J ends lost 0 bases and 4 bases respectively, with 12 bases between them. The CDR3 is made up of 15 amino acids. Per germline, CDR1 LNHNV and CDR2 YYDKDF (reference sequence). The CDR3 nucleotides are TGTGCCACCAGCAGAGATAGAGGGAGTTCCACTGAAGCTTTCTTT. Amino acids: CATSRDRGSSTEAFF.

The chain links TRBV20-1 to TRBJ1-6, with TRBD1 matching 9 bases. The CDR3 is made up of 14 amino acids. Germline trimming cut 5 bases from V and 5 bases from J; bases unmatched to any gene: 4. CDR1 is DFQATT and CDR2 is SNEGSKA in the germline V gene (reference sequence). The CDR3 region has the DNA TGCAGTGCTGGGGGGACAGGGAATAATTCACCCCTCCACTTT. This codes for CSAGGTGNNSPLHF.

This clonotype showed up just a few times. This chain connects TRBV28 to TRBJ2-1, with 7 bases lining up with TRBD2. V was pared by 7 bases and J by 7 bases, with 7 bases of the junction left unmatched. Per germline, CDR1 MDHEN and CDR2 SYDVKM. The CDR3 sequence is 13 residues long. This CDR3 is CASTSGGGNEQFF. The CDR3 nucleotides read TGTGCCAGCACTAGCGGAGGAGGGAATGAGCAGTTCTTC. Full variable domain (remainder filled in from reference TRBV28 and TRBJ2-1): DVKVTQSSRYLVKRTGEKVFLECVQDMDHENMFWYRQDPGLGLRLIYFSYDVKMKEKGDIPEGYSVSREKKERFSLILESASTNQTSMYLCASTSGGGNEQFFGPGTRLTVL.

This clonotype has a count of ten or more. The V call is TRBV11-2, the J call TRBJ2-3, with 9 bases lining up with TRBD2. Trimming took 4 bases from V and 3 from J; bases not matched to a gene: 8. The germline V gene encodes CDR1 SGHAT and CDR2 FQNNGV. There are 16 residues in the CDR3. CDR3 sequence (DNA): TGTGCCAGCAGCTCCAGGCGGGGGGGCCGAACAGATACGCAGTATTTT. This translates into CASSSRRGGRTDTQYF.

The chain employs TRBV5-5 and TRBJ1-2; no firm D call. This CDR3 has 14 amino acids. Between the trimmed V and J ends, which lost 2 bases and 4 bases, there was a span of 12 bases. Germline assignment: CDR1 SGHKS and CDR2 YYEKEE (reference sequence). The CDR3 loop is CASSFLGSGYGYTF. As DNA, the CDR3 is TGTGCCAGCAGCTTTCTGGGCAGCGGCTATGGCTACACCTTC.

CDR3 sequence reads: CASSGASTDTQYF. Here the CDR3 DNA reads TGTGCCAGCAGCGGGGCTAGCACAGATACGCAGTATTTT. J is TRBJ2-3 and V is TRBV7-9; possible D gene TRBD1, 5 bases. Germline-derived CDR1 and CDR2 are SEHNR and FQNEAQ (reference sequence). V was trimmed by 5 bases and J by 0 bases, leaving 6 bases between them. This CDR3 spans 13 amino acids.